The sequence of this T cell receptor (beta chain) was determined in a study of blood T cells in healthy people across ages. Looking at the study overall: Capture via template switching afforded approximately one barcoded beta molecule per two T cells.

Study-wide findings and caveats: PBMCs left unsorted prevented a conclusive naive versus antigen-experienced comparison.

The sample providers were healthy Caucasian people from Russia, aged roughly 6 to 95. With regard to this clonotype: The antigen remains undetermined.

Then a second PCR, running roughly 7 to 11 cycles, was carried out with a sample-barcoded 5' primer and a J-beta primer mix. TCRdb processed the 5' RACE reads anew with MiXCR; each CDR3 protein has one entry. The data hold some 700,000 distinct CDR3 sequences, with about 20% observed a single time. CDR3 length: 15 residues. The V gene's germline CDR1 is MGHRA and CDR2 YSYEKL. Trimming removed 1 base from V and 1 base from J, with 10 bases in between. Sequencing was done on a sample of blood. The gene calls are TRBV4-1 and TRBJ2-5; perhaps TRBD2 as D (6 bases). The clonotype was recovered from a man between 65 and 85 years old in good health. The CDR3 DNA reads TGCGCCAGCAGCCAAGTGGGACTCCTCCAAGAGACCCAGTACTTC. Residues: CASSQVGLLQETQYF.